This T cell receptor (beta chain) was captured by sequencing in a study of cytomegalovirus exposure and HLA in healthy donors. This clone was counted a few times. Mismatch with germline at one junction end may stem from a read error. The PCR had 60 Vbeta and 13 Jbeta primers. Measured with immunoSEQ multiplex PCR; TCRdb has only the in-frame clones, and not every one. The sample lists about 120,000 clones; about 70% were seen once. CDR1 is MNHEY, CDR2 SVGAGI, per germline. The CDR3 consists of 13 residues. The specimen was PBMCs. The source is a human donor in good health. This rearrangement joins TRBV6-5 to TRBJ2-1; the D is unclear. This CDR3 is CASSDSIEDEQFF. CDR3 DNA: TGTGCCAGCAGTGACTCTATCGAGGATGAGCAGTTCTTC.